The rows below give T cell receptor beta chains drawn from one sample of a study of blood T cell repertoires in COVID-19. TCRdb's copy holds only in-frame clones and misses some; the assay was immunoSEQ multiplex PCR. Of about 140,000 clones in the sample, approximately 80% were seen once. Sequencing input: PBMCs or T cells enriched from blood (not recorded which). All receptors derive from a young woman who had been exposed to COVID-19. Each CDR3 is given with its conserved first and last residue. The D gene is left open where the match is weak. Clone size is not always given. Where it is, it says once, few, many or a class for expanded clones.

>once|TRBV25-1|.|TRBJ1-5
CASSECAGCQPQHF
TGTGCCAGCAGTGAGTGCGCGGGTTGTCAGCCCCAGCATTTT
>.|TRBV27|TRBD1|TRBJ1-1
CASSAQGANTEAFF
TGTGCCAGCAGTGCACAGGGGGCAAACACTGAAGCTTTCTTT
>.|TRBV4-1|.|TRBJ1-2
CASSPGIDYGYTF
TGCGCCAGCAGCCCAGGGATAGACTATGGCTACACCTTC
>.|TRBV18|.|TRBJ1-6
CASSLKGLNSPLHF
TGTGCCAGCTCACTCAAGGGGCTTAATTCACCCCTCCACTTT
>.|TRBV23-1|.|TRBJ2-2
CASSPRPTGPGELFF
TGCGCCAGCAGTCCGAGACCCACAGGCCCCGGGGAGCTGTTTTTT
>.|TRBV2|.|TRBJ2-7
CASDIAGQTYEQYF
TGTGCCAGCGATATCGCGGGCCAGACCTACGAGCAGTACTTC
>once|TRBV25-1|.|TRBJ2-2
CASIGGSGRRIITGELFF
TGTGCCAGCATCGGGGGATCGGGACGGCGGATAATCACCGGGGAGCTGTTTTTT
>.|TRBV19|TRBD2|TRBJ2-7
CASSKTSGSYDEQYF
TGTGCCAGTAGTAAGACTAGCGGGAGTTACGACGAGCAGTACTTC
>once|TRBV3-1/TRBV3-2|.|TRBJ2-7
CASSPGQGGLYEQYF
TGTGCCAGCAGCCCAGGACAGGGAGGGCTGTACGAGCAGTACTTC
>.|TRBV28|.|TRBJ2-2
CASSLGGRRPGELFF
TGTGCCAGCAGTTTAGGAGGCAGGAGGCCCGGGGAGCTGTTTTTT
>few|TRBV10-3|.|TRBJ1-1
CAISRTVFNTEAFF
TGTGCCATCAGTAGGACAGTCTTCAACACTGAAGCTTTCTTT
>once|TRBV4-3|.|TRBJ1-4
CASSQDGGATNEKLFF
TGCGCCAGCAGCCAAGACGGGGGTGCAACTAATGAAAAACTGTTTTTT
>.|TRBV2|TRBD1|TRBJ1-2
CASRSDRGRSYTF
TGTGCCAGCAGATCGGACAGGGGGAGAAGCTACACCTTC
>.|TRBV28|TRBD1|TRBJ2-1
CASSSGQEFDEQFF
TGTGCCAGCAGTTCGGGACAGGAGTTCGATGAGCAGTTCTTC
>.|TRBV13|.|TRBJ2-1
CASSLAGPSYNEQFF
TGTGCCAGCAGCTTAGCGGGTCCCTCCTACAATGAGCAGTTCTTC
>.|TRBV27|.|TRBJ1-6
CASRGAQRSYNSPLHF
TGTGCCAGCAGGGGGGCACAGAGATCCTATAATTCACCCCTCCACTTT
>.|TRBV5-6|TRBD1|TRBJ2-2
CASSLVQGDTGELFF
TGTGCCAGCAGCTTGGTTCAGGGGGACACCGGGGAGCTGTTTTTT
>.|TRBV6-4|.|TRBJ2-3
CASSDFGDTQYF
TGTGCCAGCAGTGACTTCGGGGATACGCAGTATTTT
>.|TRBV19|.|TRBJ2-7
CASSFASQDYEQYF
TGTGCCAGTAGTTTTGCGTCTCAAGACTACGAGCAGTACTTC
>.|TRBV30|TRBD1|TRBJ1-1
CAWSFTGDTEAFF
TGTGCCTGGAGTTTTACAGGGGACACTGAAGCTTTCTTT
>.|TRBV5-6|TRBD2|TRBJ2-2
CASSLYFGGSVTGELFF
TGTGCCAGCAGCTTGTACTTCGGCGGGAGCGTCACCGGGGAGCTGTTTTTT
>.|TRBV5-1|.|TRBJ1-1
CASSLADRWNTEAFF
TGCGCCAGCAGCTTGGCCGACAGGTGGAACACTGAAGCTTTCTTT
>once|TRBV3-1/TRBV3-2|.|TRBJ2-7
CASSPSLSYEQYF
TGTGCCAGCAGCCCTTCCCTCTCCTACGAGCAGTACTTC
>.|TRBV27|.|TRBJ2-7
CASSLRAGVYEQYF
TGTGCCAGCAGTTTACGGGCCGGGGTCTACGAGCAGTACTTC
>.|TRBV3-1/TRBV3-2|.|TRBJ1-2
CASRPSGGNYGYTF
TGTGCCAGCAGACCATCGGGGGGTAACTATGGCTACACCTTC
>once|TRBV27|.|TRBJ2-7
CASSFTQGRSVYEQYF
TGTGCCAGCAGTTTTACCCAGGGTAGATCTGTCTACGAGCAGTACTTC
>.|TRBV6-5|.|TRBJ1-1
CASSYSQNTEAFF
TGTGCCAGCAGTTACTCCCAGAACACTGAAGCTTTCTTT
>once|TRBV30|TRBD1|TRBJ1-2
CAWSEAQGAWYGYTF
TGTGCCTGGAGTGAGGCACAGGGGGCTTGGTATGGCTACACCTTC
>.|TRBV27|.|TRBJ1-1
CASSPGLPANTEAFF
TGTGCCAGCAGTCCGGGACTGCCGGCGAACACTGAAGCTTTCTTT
>.|TRBV30|.|TRBJ1-4
CAAGYNEKLFF
TGTGCCGCGGGATATAATGAAAAACTGTTTTTT
>once|TRBV28|.|TRBJ1-5
CASRGQRYQPQHF
TGTGCCAGCAGAGGACAGAGATATCAGCCCCAGCATTTT
>.|TRBV28|.|TRBJ1-6
CASSSNSPLHF
TGTGCCAGCAGCAGTAATTCACCCCTCCACTTT
>few|TRBV27|.|TRBJ2-3
CASRSVTDTQYF
TGTGCCAGCAGGTCGGTGACAGATACGCAGTATTTT
>.|TRBV27|.|TRBJ2-3
CASSQDYPYGSADTQYF
TGTGCCAGCAGTCAGGACTATCCCTATGGGTCGGCAGATACGCAGTATTTT
>.|TRBV5-1|TRBD2|TRBJ2-1
CASLPSSSGRGYNEQFF
TGCGCCAGCCTACCATCCTCTAGCGGGAGGGGATACAATGAGCAGTTCTTC
>.|TRBV6-5|.|TRBJ1-3
CASRRGSGNTIYF
TGTGCCAGCAGGCGGGGTTCCGGAAACACCATATATTTT
>.|TRBV10-3|TRBD2|TRBJ2-1
CAISRLAGSGFNEQFF
TGTGCCATCAGTAGACTAGCGGGATCGGGATTCAATGAGCAGTTCTTC
>.|TRBV4-1|TRBD1|TRBJ1-1
CASSQVPPGTVPEAFF
TGCGCCAGCAGCCAAGTTCCGCCTGGGACAGTGCCTGAAGCTTTCTTT
>.|TRBV2|.|TRBJ1-1
CASSGRQRSNTEAFF
TGTGCCAGCAGTGGGCGACAGCGTTCGAACACTGAAGCTTTCTTT
>.|TRBV9|.|TRBJ1-1
CASARGGVGTEAFF
TGTGCCAGCGCCCGGGGAGGGGTCGGCACTGAAGCTTTCTTT
>.|TRBV5-4|.|TRBJ1-1
CASSLIPRDNENTEAFF
TGTGCCAGCAGCCTAATTCCCCGGGACAATGAGAACACTGAAGCTTTCTTT
>.|TRBV30|.|TRBJ1-5
CAWSVSGASNQPQHF
TGTGCCTGGAGTGTATCAGGGGCTAGCAATCAGCCCCAGCATTTT
>.|TRBV6-2/TRBV6-3|TRBD1|TRBJ2-7
CASSRLGQGAYEQYF
TGTGCCAGCAGTCGACTGGGACAGGGCGCCTACGAGCAGTACTTC
>.|TRBV5-1|TRBD2|TRBJ2-7
CASSLGLAGGRDEQYF
TGCGCCAGCAGCTTGGGGCTAGCGGGGGGTCGGGACGAGCAGTACTTC
>.|TRBV5-1|TRBD1|TRBJ1-1
CASSLGTENTEAFF
TGCGCCAGCAGCCTCGGGACAGAGAACACTGAAGCTTTCTTT
>.|TRBV21-1|.|TRBJ1-2
CASRHDRIYGYTF
TGTGCCAGCAGACATGACAGAATCTATGGCTACACCTTC
>.|TRBV7-3|TRBD2|TRBJ2-3
CASSTLGLAGVADTQYF
TGTGCCAGCAGCACCCTGGGACTAGCGGGAGTTGCAGATACGCAGTATTTT
>.|TRBV5-1|.|TRBJ1-1
CASSHTVLNTEAFF
TGCGCCAGCAGCCACACCGTTTTAAACACTGAAGCTTTCTTT
>.|TRBV28|TRBD2|TRBJ2-1
CASPPSGIHSYNEQFF
TGTGCCAGCCCCCCCAGCGGGATTCACTCCTACAATGAGCAGTTCTTC
>.|TRBV7-9|.|TRBJ1-3
CASSLAAGSGNTIYF
TGTGCCAGCAGCTTAGCGGCGGGTTCTGGAAACACCATATATTTT
>.|TRBV3-1/TRBV3-2|TRBD2|TRBJ2-7
CASSHISQREGYEQYF
TGTGCCAGCAGTCACATCTCCCAGCGGGAGGGGTACGAGCAGTACTTC
>.|TRBV19|TRBD1|TRBJ2-3
CASSLQGVGDTQYF
TGTGCCAGTAGCCTACAGGGGGTAGGAGATACGCAGTATTTT
>.|TRBV10-3|.|TRBJ2-2
CAIKKPLSGELFF
TGTGCCATCAAGAAGCCTCTAAGCGGGGAGCTGTTTTTT
>once|TRBV29-1|.|TRBJ1-4
CSVVRHSERLREKLFF
TGCAGCGTTGTTCGGCACTCCGAACGACTACGGGAAAAACTGTTTTTT
>.|TRBV30|.|TRBJ2-3
CAWRGAAYTDTQYF
TGTGCCTGGAGGGGGGCAGCTTACACAGATACGCAGTATTTT